The source of this TCR beta chain is a study of blood T cell repertoires in COVID-19. This clone was observed a single time. Per the original data handling: Cell counts per sample came from amplifying reference gene primers. The method was immunoSEQ multiplex PCR; TCRdb's version includes in-frame clones alone and lacks a portion of them. Clone size and the V and J calls come from that table; the DNA yielded D and trimming. The profile shows fewer than 130,000 clones, more than 80% of them singletons. The length of the CDR3 is 13 residues. The germline gives CDR1 SGHAT, CDR2 FQNNGV. The V gene lost 6 bases and the J gene lost 4 bases, with 11 bases spanning the gap.

This clonotype was sampled from a woman of 80 years or more with acute or convalescent COVID-19. The chain employs TRBV11-2 and TRBJ2-3; D might be TRBD1 (5 bases). The material sequenced was peripheral blood. As DNA, the CDR3 is TGTGCCAGCAGAACCCTAGGGGCAGATACGCAGTATTTT. Translation gives CASRTLGADTQYF.